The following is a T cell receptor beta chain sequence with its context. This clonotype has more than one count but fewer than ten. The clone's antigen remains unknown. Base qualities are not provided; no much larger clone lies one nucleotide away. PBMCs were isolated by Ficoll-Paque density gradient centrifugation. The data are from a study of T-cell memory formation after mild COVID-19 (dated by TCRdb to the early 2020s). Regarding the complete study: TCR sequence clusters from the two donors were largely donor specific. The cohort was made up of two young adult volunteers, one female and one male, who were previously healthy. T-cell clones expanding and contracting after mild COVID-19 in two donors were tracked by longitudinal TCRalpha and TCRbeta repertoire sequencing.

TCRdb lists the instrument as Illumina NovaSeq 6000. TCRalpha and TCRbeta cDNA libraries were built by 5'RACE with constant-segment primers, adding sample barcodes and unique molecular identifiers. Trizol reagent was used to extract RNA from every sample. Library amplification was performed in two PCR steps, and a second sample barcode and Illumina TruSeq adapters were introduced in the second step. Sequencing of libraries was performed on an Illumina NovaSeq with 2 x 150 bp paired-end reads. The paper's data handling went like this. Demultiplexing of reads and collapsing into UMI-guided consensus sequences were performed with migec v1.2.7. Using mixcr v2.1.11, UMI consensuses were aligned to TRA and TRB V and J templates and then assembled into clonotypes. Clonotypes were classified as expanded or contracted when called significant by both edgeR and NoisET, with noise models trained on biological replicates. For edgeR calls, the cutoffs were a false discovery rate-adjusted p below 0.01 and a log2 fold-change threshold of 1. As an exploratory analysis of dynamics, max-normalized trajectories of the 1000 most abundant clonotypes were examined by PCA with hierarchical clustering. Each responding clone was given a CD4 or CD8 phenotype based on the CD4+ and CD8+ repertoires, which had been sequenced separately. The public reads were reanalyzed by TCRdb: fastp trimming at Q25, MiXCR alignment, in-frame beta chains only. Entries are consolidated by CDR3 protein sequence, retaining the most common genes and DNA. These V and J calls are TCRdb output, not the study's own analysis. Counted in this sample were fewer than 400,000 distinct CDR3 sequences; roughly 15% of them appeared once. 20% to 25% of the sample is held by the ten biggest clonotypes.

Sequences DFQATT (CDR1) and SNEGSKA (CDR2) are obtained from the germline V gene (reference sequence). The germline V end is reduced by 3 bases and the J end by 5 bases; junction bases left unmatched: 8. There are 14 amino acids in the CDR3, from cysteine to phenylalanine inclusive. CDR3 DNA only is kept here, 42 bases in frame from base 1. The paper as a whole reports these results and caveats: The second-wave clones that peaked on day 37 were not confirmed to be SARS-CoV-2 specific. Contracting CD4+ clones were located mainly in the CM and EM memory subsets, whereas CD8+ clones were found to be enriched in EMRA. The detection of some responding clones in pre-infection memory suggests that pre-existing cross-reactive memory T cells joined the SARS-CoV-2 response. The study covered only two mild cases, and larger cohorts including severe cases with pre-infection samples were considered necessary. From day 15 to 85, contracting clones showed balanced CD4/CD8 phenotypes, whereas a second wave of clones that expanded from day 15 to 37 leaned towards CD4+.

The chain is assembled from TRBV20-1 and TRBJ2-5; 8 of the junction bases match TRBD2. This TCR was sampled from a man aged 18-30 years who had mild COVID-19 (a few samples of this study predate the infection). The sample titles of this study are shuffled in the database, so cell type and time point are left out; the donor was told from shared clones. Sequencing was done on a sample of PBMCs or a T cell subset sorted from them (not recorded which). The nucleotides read TGCAGTGCTAGCGGGGGGGCTACCCGGGAGACCCAGTACTTC. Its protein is CSASGGATRETQYF.